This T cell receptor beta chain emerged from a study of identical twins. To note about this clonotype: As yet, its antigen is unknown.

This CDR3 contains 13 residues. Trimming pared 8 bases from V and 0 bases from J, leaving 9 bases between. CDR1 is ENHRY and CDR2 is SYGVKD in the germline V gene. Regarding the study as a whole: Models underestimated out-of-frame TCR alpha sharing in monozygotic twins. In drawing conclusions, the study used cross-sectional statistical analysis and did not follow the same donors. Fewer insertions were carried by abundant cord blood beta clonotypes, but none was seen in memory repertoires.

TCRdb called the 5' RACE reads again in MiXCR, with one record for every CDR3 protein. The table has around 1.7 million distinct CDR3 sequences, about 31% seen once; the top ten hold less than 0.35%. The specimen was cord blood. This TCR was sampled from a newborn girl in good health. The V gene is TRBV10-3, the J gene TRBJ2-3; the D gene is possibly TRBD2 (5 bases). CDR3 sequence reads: CAIGAASTDTQYF. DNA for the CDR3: TGTGCCATCGGAGCGGCTAGCACAGATACGCAGTATTTT.